The 24 T cell receptor beta chains reported below all come from one sample, sequenced in a study of blood T cell repertoires in COVID-19. Assay: immunoSEQ multiplex PCR; the TCRdb copy retains only in-frame clones and omits some. Altogether 150,000 to 200,000 clones are present, about 84% being singletons, with the ten largest covering roughly 6%. Sequencing was done on a sample of PBMCs or T cells enriched from blood (not recorded which). Every receptor here comes from a man aged 40-50 years who had recovered from COVID-19.

The CDR3 region is CASSLASAGGVGNYGYTF. Written as DNA, the CDR3 is TGTGCCAGCAGCTTGGCCTCAGCAGGGGGCGTCGGTAACTATGGCTACACCTTC. V and J are TRBV5-5 and TRBJ1-2, with 8 bases fitting TRBD1. Germline lookup yields CDR1 SGHKS and CDR2 YYEKEE (reference sequence). Trimming at V came to 0 bases and at J to 1 base, leaving 11 bases not matched to a gene. The CDR3 is 18 amino acids.

This clone has at least ten counts. The rearrangement links TRBV10-2 to TRBJ1-1; 7 bases are a match to TRBD1. This CDR3 region has 14 residues. The V segment lost 6 bases and the J segment 2 bases; nucleotides outside the gene matches: 6. Germline V gene data show CDR1 as WSHSY and CDR2 as SAAADI. CDR3 region: CASSLDRHNTEAFF. The CDR3 bases are TGCGCCAGCAGCTTGGACAGGCATAACACTGAAGCTTTCTTT.

This chain uses TRBV11-2 with TRBJ2-1, with 13 bases aligning to TRBD2. The CDR3 sequence is 18 residues long. With V trimmed by 5 bases and J by 3 bases, 10 bases remained unmatched. The germline gives CDR1 SGHAT, CDR2 FQNNGV. In nucleotides, the CDR3 is TGTGCCAGCAGCCCCGGACTAGCGGGGGTTCGAATCTACAATGAGCAGTTCTTC. Translating gives CASSPGLAGVRIYNEQFF.

The chain couples TRBV20-1 to TRBJ1-2, with D unclear. The CDR3 consists of 11 residues. Germline V CDR1 and CDR2: DFQATT, SNEGSKA (reference sequence). Trimming removed 3 bases from V and 6 bases from J, with 8 bases in between. Written as DNA, the CDR3 is TGCAGTGCTAGGTGGACTGATGGCTACACCTTC. This encodes CSARWTDGYTF.

The V gene is TRBV7-2, the J gene TRBJ2-7; D may be TRBD1 (5 bases). From germline, CDR1 is SGHTA and CDR2 FQGNSA. This CDR3 is 13 amino acids long. Trimming removed 2 bases from V and 4 bases from J, with 9 bases in between. The CDR3 region is CASSLNRNYEQYV. As DNA, the CDR3 is TGTGCCAGCAGCTTAAACAGGAATTACGAGCAGTACGTC.

The chain employs TRBV30 and TRBJ2-1, with D perhaps TRBD1 (5 bases). CDR1 and CDR2 from the germline V gene are GTSNPN and SVGIG (reference sequence). This CDR3 has 16 residues. V dropped 2 bases and J dropped 6 bases, with 20 bases sitting between them. CDR3 nucleotide sequence: TGTGCCTGGAGTCCCCTTTTGGGCAGGGTAGGCAATGAGCAGTTCTTC. Encoded protein: CAWSPLLGRVGNEQFF.

This clone was seen once. The rearrangement joins TRBV18 to TRBJ2-5, with D perhaps matching TRBD2 (7 bases). V was shortened by 3 bases and J by 1 base, with 9 bases between the two germline ends. This CDR3 is 14 amino acids long. Germline V CDR1 and CDR2: KGHSH, LQKENI. CDR3 in amino acids: CASSPGGGQETQYF. The CDR3 nucleotides are TGTGCCAGCTCACCGGGAGGGGGCCAAGAGACCCAGTACTTC.

This clone has just a few counts. V and J are TRBV7-8 and TRBJ2-5; no clear D gene. The germline V and J ends were trimmed by 0 bases and 9 bases, with 11 bases remaining between them. The CDR3 is 13 amino acids. Germline assignment: CDR1 SGHVS and CDR2 FQNEAQ. The CDR3 DNA reads as TGTGCCAGCAGCTTAGCCCTGGCTAGTCCCCAGTACTTC. This sequence encodes CASSLALASPQYF.

This clone appeared a few times. The CDR3 spells CASSPGQGIGYGYTF. CDR3 DNA sequence: TGTGCCAGCAGTCCTGGACAGGGGATCGGCTATGGCTACACCTTC. The chain has TRBV6-5 and TRBJ1-2, with 9 nucleotides matching TRBD1. This CDR3 is built from 15 residues. Germline CDR1 and CDR2: MNHEY and SVGAGI. V was pared by 5 bases and J by 4 bases, with 8 bases of the junction left unmatched.

This sequence joins TRBV19 and TRBJ2-3; TRBD2 matches 15 bases. Germline V CDR1 and CDR2: LNHDA, SQIVND (reference sequence). The V segment lost 5 bases and the J segment 5 bases; nucleotides outside the gene matches: 5. The CDR3 extends over 16 amino acids. This chain's CDR3 is CASSPGTSGGKDTQYF. CDR3 coding DNA: TGTGCCAGTAGTCCGGGGACTAGCGGGGGGAAAGATACGCAGTATTTT.

The V and J genes are TRBV30 and TRBJ1-2, with D uncertain. V was clipped by 1 base and J by 8 bases, with 11 bases between them. Germline CDR1 and CDR2: GTSNPN and SVGIG (reference sequence). This CDR3 has 12 residues. In DNA, the CDR3 is TGTGCCTGGAGTGAGGCGGCTAGGGGCTACACCTTC. Amino acid sequence: CAWSEAARGYTF. Based on the CDR3 plus reference TRBV30 and TRBJ1-2, the full variable domain is SQTIHQWPATLVQPVGSPLSLECTVEGTSNPNLYWYRQAAGRGLQLLFYSVGIGQISSEVPQNLSASRPQDRQFILSSKKLLLSDSGFYLCAWSEAARGYTFGSGTRLTVV.

The chain recombines TRBV19 with TRBJ1-4; TRBD1 agrees at 7 bases. V lost 7 bases and J lost 6; bases outside the gene matches: 11. CDR3 length: 15 amino acids. Germline V lookup: CDR1 LNHDA, CDR2 SQIVND (reference sequence). The CDR3 sequence: CASTPSRGKDEKLFF. The DNA for the CDR3 is TGTGCCAGTACCCCATCCAGGGGGAAGGATGAAAAACTGTTTTTT.

The chain has TRBV30 and TRBJ1-4; possible D gene TRBD1, 5 bases. V was trimmed by 0 bases and J by 4 bases, leaving 12 bases between them. This CDR3 comprises 15 residues. The germline CDR1 and CDR2 sequences are GTSNPN and SVGIG (reference sequence). DNA for the CDR3: TGTGCCTGGAGTGTTCCGACAGACCATAATGAAAAACTGTTTTTT. Protein: CAWSVPTDHNEKLFF. The full variable domain, rest sourced from reference TRBV30 and TRBJ1-4, is SQTIHQWPATLVQPVGSPLSLECTVEGTSNPNLYWYRQAAGRGLQLLFYSVGIGQISSEVPQNLSASRPQDRQFILSSKKLLLSDSGFYLCAWSVPTDHNEKLFFGSGTQLSVL.

The chain is built from TRBV6-5 and TRBJ1-3; weak D call: TRBD1 (5 bases). V was trimmed by 10 bases and J by 3 bases, leaving 16 bases between them. Per the germline V gene, CDR1 is MNHEY and CDR2 is SVGAGI. The CDR3 sequence is 14 residues long. The CDR3 region has the DNA TGTGCCACGGGGGGGGAGGGTATTGGAAACACCATATATTTT. As protein: CATGGEGIGNTIYF.

This sequence joins TRBV3-1 (or the pseudogene TRBV3-2) and TRBJ2-3, with D tentatively TRBD2 (6 bases). The CDR3 is 16 amino acids. The germline gives CDR1 LGHDT, CDR2 YNNKEL (reference sequence). Deletions cut 0 bases from V and 0 bases from J, with 10 bases between. CDR3 sequence reads: CASSQDSRGSTDTQYF. Here the CDR3 DNA reads TGTGCCAGCAGCCAAGATAGTCGGGGGAGCACAGATACGCAGTATTTT.

The chain couples TRBV7-9 to TRBJ1-1, with D possibly matching TRBD1 (6 bases). V lost 4 bases and J lost 4, with 22 bases in between. CDR1 is SEHNR and CDR2 is FQNEAQ in the germline V gene (reference sequence). This CDR3 is 17 amino acids long. Written as DNA, the CDR3 is TGTGCCAGCAGCTCACCTAGACCGGGACATCCCCCCACTGAAGCTTTCTTT. It encodes CASSSPRPGHPPTEAFF.

V usage is TRBV3-1 (or the pseudogene TRBV3-2) and J usage is TRBJ2-5; 9 bases are shared with TRBD2. This CDR3 is 15 amino acids long. Germline CDR1 reads LGHDT; CDR2 reads YNNKEL (reference sequence). V lost 2 bases to trimming and J lost 1 base; unmatched junction nucleotides: 2. The CDR3 region has the DNA TGTGCCAGCAGCCAATTGACTAGCGGCCAAGAGACCCAGTACTTC. Its protein is CASSQLTSGQETQYF.

This clone occurred once. V is TRBV2 and J is TRBJ1-1; 8 bases line up with TRBD1. The V gene end was trimmed by 5 bases and the J gene end by 2 bases; junction bases not matched to a gene: 4. The CDR3 totals 14 residues. Germline-derived CDR1 and CDR2 are SNHLY and FYNNEI. The CDR3 is CASSFTGGNTEAFF. The CDR3 DNA reads TGTGCCAGCAGTTTTACAGGGGGTAACACTGAAGCTTTCTTT.

The chain carries TRBV6-5 and TRBJ2-5; tentatively, D is TRBD1 (6 bases). Germline CDR1 reads MNHEY; CDR2 reads SVGAGI. V was shortened by 6 bases and J by 6 bases, with 17 bases between the two germline ends. The CDR3 contains 14 residues. The CDR3 loop is CASSAVGGVQTQYF. In DNA form, the CDR3 reads TGTGCCAGCAGCGCTGTAGGGGGAGTACAGACCCAGTACTTC.

This clone appeared once. The chain links TRBV18 to TRBJ2-2; tentatively, D is TRBD1 (5 bases). This CDR3 spans 13 amino acids. Germline V CDR1 and CDR2: KGHSH, LQKENI. V was clipped by 4 bases and J by 7 bases, with 10 bases between them. The CDR3: CASSLQTDGELFF. DNA for the CDR3: TGTGCCAGCTCACTACAGACAGACGGGGAGCTGTTTTTT.

This clone was counted only a few times. The gene calls are TRBV7-9 and TRBJ1-2, with TRBD1 matching over 8 bases. The junction had 12 bases not matched to a gene; V was cut back by 5 bases and J by 7 bases. In germline, CDR1 is SEHNR, CDR2 FQNEAQ (reference sequence). CDR3 size: 15 residues. CDR3 nucleotide sequence: TGTGCCAGCAGCCCCAATCAGGGGGCGCGGGTTGGCTACACCTTC. Amino acids: CASSPNQGARVGYTF.

The V gene is TRBV5-1, the J gene TRBJ1-6; the match to TRBD1 covers 10 bases. In germline, CDR1 is SGHRS, CDR2 YFSETQ. The CDR3 is 15 amino acids. The junction had 5 bases not matched to a gene; V was cut back by 3 bases and J by 8 bases. This CDR3 is CASSSTGTGDSPLHF. The CDR3 DNA is TGCGCCAGCAGCTCCACCGGGACAGGGGATTCACCCCTCCACTTT. Looking up the rest from reference TRBV5-1 and TRBJ1-6 gives the full variable domain: KAGVTQTPRYLIKTRGQQVTLSCSPISGHRSVSWYQQTPGQGLQFLFEYFSETQRNKGNFPGRFSGRQFSNSRSEMNVSTLELGDSALYLCASSSTGTGDSPLHFGNGTRLTVT.

This clone appeared a few times. V usage is TRBV6-4 and J usage is TRBJ2-1; TRBD2 matches 12 bases. CDR3 length equals 17 residues. Trimming removed 4 bases from V and 6 bases from J; junction bases left unmatched: 10. Looked up from germline, CDR1 is MRHNA and CDR2 is SNTAGT. This chain's CDR3 is CASSAQPSSGGANEQFF. CDR3 bases: TGTGCCAGCAGTGCCCAGCCCTCTAGCGGGGGGGCCAATGAGCAGTTCTTC.

This clone came up once. The V and J genes are TRBV2 and TRBJ1-2, with a weak D call TRBD1 (6 bases). CDR1 is SNHLY and CDR2 is FYNNEI in the germline V gene. The V and J ends lost 0 bases and 4 bases respectively, with 15 bases between them. This CDR3 is built from 16 residues. The CDR3 bases are TGTGCCAGCAGTGAAGCGCTCCCCGACAGGAGCTATGGCTACACCTTC. Its protein product is CASSEALPDRSYGYTF.